The clone carrying this T cell receptor (beta chain) was picked up a small number of times. No antigen is known for it. V shed 2 bases, J shed 2 bases, and the junction held 15 bases outside the gene matches. Germline-derived CDR1 and CDR2 are SGHNT and YYREEE (reference sequence). The CDR3 is 18 residues long. The data are from a study of T-cell memory formation after mild COVID-19. Study-wide results and caveats: Unconfirmed was the SARS-CoV-2 specificity of second-wave clones that peaked on day 37. Memory cells collected pre-infection included some clones that later responded, suggesting cross-reactive memory joined.

TCRdb re-called the 5' RACE reads with MiXCR, one entry per CDR3 protein. The sample lists hundreds of thousands of distinct CDR3 sequences, about 20% seen once, with under 8.5% in the top ten. The specimen sequenced was PBMCs or a T cell subset sorted from them (not recorded which). This TCR came from an adult woman who had mild COVID-19 (a few samples of this study predate the infection). Cell type and time point are not known. This sequence joins TRBV5-4 and TRBJ2-7; 8 positions match TRBD1. The CDR3 loop reads CASSLRGLRQGTPYEQYF. In nucleotides, the CDR3 is TGTGCCAGCAGCTTACGGGGACTTAGACAGGGGACCCCCTACGAGCAGTACTTC.